Listed below are T cell receptor beta chains from one sample, sequenced in a study of human T cells and chemical hapten exposure. In TCRdb, the RACE reads were re-called with MiXCR into one record per CDR3 protein. This repertoire shows 95,000 to 150,000 distinct CDR3 sequences, 10% to 12% found once; its top ten account for roughly 2.3%. The sequencing used whole blood, collected in connection with sensitization to the hapten diphenylcyclopropenone (DPC). These receptors were taken from a woman between 45 and 65 years old with alopecia areata. Some clones in this sample may be carry-over from other donors' samples. Each CDR3 is given with its conserved first and last residue. The order of the fields is J gene, V gene, D gene, clone size, CDR3 DNA, CDR3 protein. The D gene is left open where the match is weak. Not every row has a clone size; where given, it reads once, few, many or a size class.

TRBJ2-5	TRBV29-1	TRBD1	few	TGCAGCGCCATCTTTCGGGACAGGGGGCCGGAGACCCAGTACTTC	CSAIFRDRGPETQYF
TRBJ2-3	TRBV5-1	-	many	TGCGCCAGCAGCCTGGACCTAGCAGATACGCAGTATTTT	CASSLDLADTQYF
TRBJ2-7	TRBV28	TRBD1	many	TGTGCCAGCAGTTCGCCCCGGGGACAGGGGGGGTACGAGCAGTACTTC	CASSSPRGQGGYEQYF
TRBJ2-3	TRBV7-2	TRBD2	-	TGTGCCAGCAGCCTTAGGACTAGAGCTCCCACAGATACGCAGTATTTT	CASSLRTRAPTDTQYF
TRBJ1-6	TRBV27	-	few	TGTGCCAGCAGTTTATCAGGGAGCTCCTATAATTCACCCCTCCACTTT	CASSLSGSSYNSPLHF
TRBJ2-7	TRBV12-3/TRBV12-4	-	-	TGTGCCAGCAGTTTTGGAGGCGAGCAGTACTTC	CASSFGGEQYF
TRBJ1-6	TRBV6-5	TRBD1	-	TGTGCCAGCAGTTACCGCCCGGGACAGGGAAATTCACCCCTCCACTTT	CASSYRPGQGNSPLHF
TRBJ2-1	TRBV7-8	-	-	TGTGCCAGCAGCTTCTCTTTGGACAATGAGCAGTTCTTC	CASSFSLDNEQFF
TRBJ1-1	TRBV27	-	few	TGTGCCAGCAGTTTGTTAAGGGGCTCGGAAGCTTTCTTT	CASSLLRGSEAFF
TRBJ1-5	TRBV12-3/TRBV12-4	-	-	TGTGCCAGCAGTTTCCCGGGTAGGGGTCAGCCCCAGCATTTT	CASSFPGRGQPQHF
TRBJ2-5	TRBV12-3/TRBV12-4	-	many	TGTGCCAGCAGCCGGGCTCCGAGAAAGACCCAGTACTTC	CASSRAPRKTQYF
TRBJ1-4	TRBV10-2	-	-	TGCGCCAGCAGCGGATCAACTAATGAAAAACTGTTTTTT	CASSGSTNEKLFF
TRBJ1-2	TRBV6-5	-	few	TGTGCCAGCAGTCTTCGAGACTTCCCCGATGGCTACACCTTC	CASSLRDFPDGYTF
TRBJ1-4	TRBV3-1	TRBD1	-	TGTGCCAGCAGCCCTGTGGGACAGGTTAATGAAAAACTGTTTTTT	CASSPVGQVNEKLFF
TRBJ2-3	TRBV6-2/TRBV6-3	-	few	TGTGCCAGCAGCAACCACCGGGGAGATACGCAGTATTTT	CASSNHRGDTQYF
TRBJ1-5	TRBV5-5	-	-	TGTGCCAGCAGCCCAGGAGGCCCCTTGTCCAATCAGCCCCAGCATTTT	CASSPGGPLSNQPQHF
TRBJ1-2	TRBV6-5	TRBD1	-	TGTGCCAGCAGTTACTCGAGGTGGACAGGGAATATGCTTGATGGCTACACCTTC	CASSYSRWTGNMLDGYTF
TRBJ2-1	TRBV28	TRBD2	few	TGTGCCAGCAGACGGGAGGGCGGCTATGAGCAGTTCTTC	CASRREGGYEQFF
TRBJ2-3	TRBV28	-	few	TGTGCCAGCAGTAGCCCCAGCGGTGAGTGGACAGATACGCAGTATTTT	CASSSPSGEWTDTQYF
TRBJ1-5	TRBV6-2/TRBV6-3	TRBD1	-	TGTGCCAGCATCAAGGGAACAGGGGGACTTAATCAGCCCCAGCATTTT	CASIKGTGGLNQPQHF
TRBJ2-7	TRBV18	TRBD1	few	TGTGCCAGCTCAGTCGGACAGGGGGCCTACGAGCAGTACTTC	CASSVGQGAYEQYF
TRBJ1-4	TRBV14	TRBD1	-	TGTGCCAGCAGCCAAGAAAGGGGACAGGGGGCGGAAAAACTGTTTTTT	CASSQERGQGAEKLFF
TRBJ2-1	TRBV5-1	-	few	TGCGCCAGCAGCACCGGGACTTCTCCCCAGGATGAGCAGTTCTTC	CASSTGTSPQDEQFF
TRBJ2-1	TRBV6-2/TRBV6-3	-	-	TGTGCCAGCAGTTACCCCCTACTAGAGCAGTTCTTC	CASSYPLLEQFF
TRBJ2-1	TRBV12-3/TRBV12-4	TRBD2	few	TGTGCCAGCAGTCCCCGGGGGGGCGGAGGGCAGTTCTTC	CASSPRGGGGQFF